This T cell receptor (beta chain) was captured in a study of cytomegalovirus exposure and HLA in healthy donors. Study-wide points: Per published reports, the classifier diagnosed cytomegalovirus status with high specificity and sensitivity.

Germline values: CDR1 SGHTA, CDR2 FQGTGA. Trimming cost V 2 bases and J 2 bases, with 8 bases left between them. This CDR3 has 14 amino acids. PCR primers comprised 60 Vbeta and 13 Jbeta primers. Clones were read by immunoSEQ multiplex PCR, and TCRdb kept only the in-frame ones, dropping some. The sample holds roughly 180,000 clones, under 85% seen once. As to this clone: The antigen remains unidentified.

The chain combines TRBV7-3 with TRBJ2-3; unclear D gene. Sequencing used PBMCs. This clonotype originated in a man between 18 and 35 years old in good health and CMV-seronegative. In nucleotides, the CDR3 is TGTGCCAGCAGCTTAGATAGTTTCACAGATACGCAGTATTTT. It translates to CASSLDSFTDTQYF.